A single sample gave rise to the 20 T cell receptor beta chains below, sequenced in a study of cytomegalovirus exposure and HLA in healthy donors. PCR was performed using 60 Vbeta and 13 Jbeta primers. Clones were sequenced by immunoSEQ multiplex PCR, and TCRdb holds only the in-frame ones, with some missing. The table has roughly 150,000 clones, roughly four fifths seen once. The sequenced sample consisted of PBMCs. The receptors derive from a female donor in good health and CMV-seronegative.

The rearrangement links TRBV15 to TRBJ2-5; 8 nucleotides match TRBD2. V trimming: 5 bases; J trimming: 5 bases; junction bases outside the gene matches: 7. Germline V lookup: CDR1 LNHNV, CDR2 YYDKDF (reference sequence). This CDR3 region has 14 residues. CDR3 bases: TGTGCCACCAGCTACAGCGGGGGTCGGGAGACCCAGTACTTC. Encoded protein: CATSYSGGRETQYF.

The chain employs TRBV19 and TRBJ1-2; 8 bases fit TRBD1. The V and J ends lost 5 bases and 0 bases, in that order; junction bases with no gene match: 11. The CDR3 length is 17 residues. In germline, CDR1 is LNHDA, CDR2 SQIVND (reference sequence). The CDR3 reads CASSGLGTGLSNYGYTF. The DNA of the CDR3 is TGTGCCAGTAGTGGACTTGGGACAGGTCTTTCTAACTATGGCTACACCTTC.

This rearrangement joins TRBV6-1 to TRBJ1-5, with TRBD1 matching over 10 bases. Germline-derived CDR1 and CDR2 are MNHNS and SASEGT. The CDR3 runs 15 residues. V was pared by 5 bases and J by 6 bases, with 7 bases of the junction left unmatched. CDR3 loop: CASSFRRTGGQPQHF. DNA for the CDR3: TGTGCCAGCAGTTTCAGACGGACAGGGGGTCAGCCCCAGCATTTT.

This clone has just one count. The chain carries TRBV7-2 and TRBJ2-7, with TRBD2 identical over 11 bases. There are 18 residues in the CDR3. Trimming cost V 4 bases and J 2 bases; bases outside gene matches: 13. Germline assignment: CDR1 SGHTA and CDR2 FQGNSA. CDR3 region: CASSSRTGTSGRAYEQYF. CDR3 nucleotide sequence: TGTGCCAGCAGCTCCCGAACCGGGACTAGCGGTCGGGCCTACGAGCAGTACTTC.

The DNA for the CDR3 is TGTGCCAGCCTGTCGGCGTCAGGGGGTGTCTATGGCTACACCTTC. It translates to CASLSASGGVYGYTF. V is TRBV19 and J is TRBJ1-2; 7 nucleotides align to TRBD1. With V trimmed by 9 bases and J by 4 bases, 14 bases remained unmatched. The length of the CDR3 is 15 residues. Per the germline V gene, CDR1 is LNHDA and CDR2 is SQIVND (reference sequence). Drawing the rest from reference TRBV19 and TRBJ1-2, the complete variable domain is DGGITQSPKYLFRKEGQNVTLSCEQNLNHDAMYWYRQDPGQGLRLIYYSQIVNDFQKGDIAEGYSVSREKKESFPLTVTSAQKNPTAFYLCASLSASGGVYGYTFGSGTRLTVV.

This clone was counted a few times. The chain links TRBV4-3 to TRBJ2-7; 11 positions match TRBD2. The CDR3 is 17 amino acids. The V gene end was trimmed by 2 bases and the J gene end by 3 bases; junction bases not matched to a gene: 9. Germline V lookup: CDR1 LGHNA, CDR2 YSLEER. The CDR3 DNA reads as TGCGCCAGCAGCCAAACTGTCCCTGGGACTAGCGGCTACGAGCAGTACTTC. It specifies CASSQTVPGTSGYEQYF.

The chain is built from TRBV6-6 and TRBJ1-2; 11 positions agree with TRBD1. Germline V gene lookup returns CDR1 MNHNY and CDR2 SVGAGI (reference sequence). The CDR3 totals 15 residues. The V and J ends lost 5 bases and 6 bases, in that order; junction bases with no gene match: 8. CDR3 amino acids: CASSREGQGVNGYTF. The CDR3 nucleotides read TGTGCCAGCAGTCGAGAGGGACAGGGGGTGAATGGCTACACCTTC.

This chain uses TRBV2 with TRBJ2-5; TRBD1 aligns across 11 bases. The DNA end lines up better with TRBJ2-7; the J call may be wrong. Germline CDR1 reads SNHLY; CDR2 reads FYNNEI. CDR3 length: 20 residues. In nucleotides, the CDR3 is TGTGCCAGCAGGAGGACAGGGGGCGGTGGTGACTCCTTAAGCTCCTACGAGCAGTACTTC. It is translated as CASRRTGGGGDSLSSYEQYF.

The J gene is TRBJ2-1, the V gene TRBV19, with 14 bases aligning to TRBD2. The CDR3 sequence is 15 residues long. Trimming took 3 bases from V and 8 from J; bases not matched to a gene: 3. CDR1 is LNHDA, CDR2 SQIVND, per germline (reference sequence). The CDR3 bases are TGTGCCAGTAGTATCGGGACTAGCGGGAGCTATGAGCAGTTCTTC. It encodes CASSIGTSGSYEQFF.

The chain couples TRBV5-8 to TRBJ1-6; possible D gene TRBD1, 5 bases. Per germline, CDR1 SGHTS and CDR2 YDEGEE. With 0 bases removed from V and 7 bases from J, the gap between germline ends came to 8 bases. The CDR3 has 14 amino acids. The DNA for the CDR3 is TGTGCCAGCAGCTTGGTGTGGGGCAATTCACCCCTCCACTTT. Translation: CASSLVWGNSPLHF.

The genes are TRBV7-2 and TRBJ2-7; TRBD1 matches 12 bases. This CDR3 is built from 16 residues. Germline values: CDR1 SGHTA, CDR2 FQGNSA. V lost 0 bases, J lost 7 bases, and 7 bases stayed unmatched. CDR3 sequence (DNA): TGTGCCAGCAGCTTAGCGCAGGGGACAGGGGGCAGGGAGCAGTACTTC. Amino acid sequence: CASSLAQGTGGREQYF.

This clone has more than one count but fewer than ten. This chain joins TRBV9 and TRBJ1-5; possible D gene TRBD1, 5 bases. This CDR3 region has 14 residues. V was trimmed by 0 bases and J by 3 bases, leaving 7 bases between them. CDR1 and CDR2 from the germline V gene are SGDLS and YYNGEE. The CDR3 is CASSVGGDNQPQHF. The CDR3 DNA sequence: TGTGCCAGCAGCGTAGGGGGGGACAATCAGCCCCAGCATTTT.

The gene calls are TRBV15 and TRBJ2-4; a weak D match, TRBD2 (5 bases). V was shortened by 4 bases and J by 2 bases, with 15 bases between the two germline ends. Germline assignment: CDR1 LNHNV and CDR2 YYDKDF (reference sequence). The CDR3 consists of 16 residues. CDR3 in DNA: TGTGCCACCAGCATTCTAAGCGGCCTCCCCAAAAACATTCAGTACTTC. Translating it yields CATSILSGLPKNIQYF.

The rearrangement uses TRBV5-1 and TRBJ2-7; D is possibly TRBD1 (6 bases). The CDR3 contains 14 residues. Per the germline V gene, CDR1 is SGHRS and CDR2 is YFSETQ. V lost 0 bases to trimming and J lost 5 bases, with 12 bases between them. The CDR3 coding sequence is TGCGCCAGCAGCTTGGGACAGGACTTAGACGAGCAGTACTTC. It encodes CASSLGQDLDEQYF.

The rearrangement uses TRBV5-4 and TRBJ2-2; 7 bases are shared with TRBD1. V lost 3 bases to trimming and J lost 6 bases; unmatched junction nucleotides: 5. The CDR3 runs to 14 residues. From germline, CDR1 is SGHNT and CDR2 YYREEE (reference sequence). CDR3 amino acids: CASSYYRGAGELFF. The CDR3 bases are TGTGCCAGCAGCTACTACAGGGGCGCCGGGGAGCTGTTTTTT.

The chain joins TRBV19 to TRBJ2-7; TRBD1 matches at 10 bases. Germline V lookup: CDR1 LNHDA, CDR2 SQIVND (reference sequence). The CDR3 sequence is 13 residues long. V shed 9 bases, J shed 6 bases, and the junction held 8 bases outside the gene matches. The CDR3: CASRDRGGGEQYF. In DNA, the CDR3 is TGTGCCAGCCGGGACAGGGGAGGGGGCGAGCAGTACTTC. The variable domain in full, completed from reference TRBV19 and TRBJ2-7, reads DGGITQSPKYLFRKEGQNVTLSCEQNLNHDAMYWYRQDPGQGLRLIYYSQIVNDFQKGDIAEGYSVSREKKESFPLTVTSAQKNPTAFYLCASRDRGGGEQYFGPGTRLTVT.

This chain uses TRBV27 with TRBJ2-1; no clear D gene. Germline V lookup: CDR1 MNHEY, CDR2 SMNVEV (reference sequence). Trimming shortened V by 3 bases and J by 0 bases, and 9 bases separated the two germline ends. The CDR3 has 15 residues. DNA for the CDR3: TGTGCCAGCAGTTTGAGCCCGAGCTCCTACAATGAGCAGTTCTTC. As protein: CASSLSPSSYNEQFF.

V is TRBV7-2 and J is TRBJ1-4, with D possibly being TRBD1 (5 bases). Germline CDR1 is SGHTA and CDR2 is FQGNSA. The V end lost 2 bases, the J end lost 5 bases, and 15 bases lay between the germline ends. The length of the CDR3 is 16 residues. The CDR3 nucleotides are TGTGCCAGCAGCTTACGGGGAGGGGCTGGCAATGAAAAACTGTTTTTT. It is translated as CASSLRGGAGNEKLFF.

This clone occurred a few times. The chain joins TRBV5-1 to TRBJ2-2; D may be TRBD2 (6 bases). Germline V gene sequence: CDR1 SGHRS, CDR2 YFSETQ. The ends were cut back, 9 bases at V and 3 bases at J, with 12 bases in the middle. CDR3 length equals 13 residues. The CDR3 region has the DNA TGCGCCACAAAGTGGGGGGACACCGGGGAGCTGTTTTTT. It encodes CATKWGDTGELFF.

This sequence joins TRBV5-6 and TRBJ2-3; D gene unclear. The germline gives CDR1 SGHDT, CDR2 YYEEEE. The CDR3 runs 13 residues. V was trimmed by 1 base and J by 2 bases, leaving 5 bases between them. CDR3 coding DNA: TGTGCCAGCAGCTTGAGAGACACAGATACGCAGTATTTT. Protein: CASSLRDTDTQYF.